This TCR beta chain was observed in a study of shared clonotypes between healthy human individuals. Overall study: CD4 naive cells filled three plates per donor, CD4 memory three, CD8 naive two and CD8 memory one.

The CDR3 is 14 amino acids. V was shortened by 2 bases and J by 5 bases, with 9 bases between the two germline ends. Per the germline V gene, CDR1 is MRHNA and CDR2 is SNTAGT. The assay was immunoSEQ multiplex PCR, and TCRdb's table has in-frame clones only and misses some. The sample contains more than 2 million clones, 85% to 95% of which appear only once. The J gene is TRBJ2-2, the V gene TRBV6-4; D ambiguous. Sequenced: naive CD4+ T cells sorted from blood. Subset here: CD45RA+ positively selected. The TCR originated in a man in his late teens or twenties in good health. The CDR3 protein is CASSDGMGTGELFF. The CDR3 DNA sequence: TGTGCCAGCAGTGACGGGATGGGGACCGGGGAGCTGTTTTTT.